Shown below are 21 T cell receptor beta chains from a single sample sequenced in a study of a mutant IDH1 vaccine in newly diagnosed glioma. The time point was: baseline, week 1 (first vaccination visit). The treatment is: pre-vaccination baseline after standard-of-care therapy. TCRdb's copy holds only in-frame clones and misses some; the assay was immunoSEQ multiplex PCR. This table holds 60,000 to 75,000 clones, 80% to 90% found once. Sequenced here: peripheral blood mononuclear cells (PBMCs), sampled from a glioma patient treated with radiotherapy, temozolomide or both. The receptors come from a woman aged 18-29 years with glioma. Some clones in this sample may be carry-over from other donors' samples.

This chain connects TRBV7-6 to TRBJ1-1, with D maybe TRBD1 (5 bases). Germline CDR1 is SGHVS and CDR2 is FNYEAQ. The CDR3 sequence is 16 residues long. V gave up 5 bases and J gave up 0 bases, with 16 bases separating them. The CDR3 coding sequence is TGTGCCAGCAGCCACCCCGCCGGGACGCTGAACACTGAAGCTTTCTTT. Translating gives CASSHPAGTLNTEAFF.

This chain uses TRBV29-1 with TRBJ2-1; D perhaps matches TRBD2 (6 bases). Germline lookup yields CDR1 SQVTM and CDR2 ANQGSEA. This CDR3 is built from 11 residues. V lost 4 bases to trimming and J lost 9 bases, with 10 bases between them. CDR3 DNA: TGCAGCGTTGTTTGGGGGGTTGAGCAGTTCTTC. Translated, it gives CSVVWGVEQFF.

The sample holds a few counts of this clone. This chain connects TRBV7-2 to TRBJ1-1, with D unclear. The CDR3 has 13 amino acids. Trimming stripped 1 base from V and 8 bases from J, with 11 bases between. Germline V lookup: CDR1 SGHTA, CDR2 FQGNSA. CDR3: CASSLDGPPEAFF. CDR3 coding DNA: TGTGCCAGCAGCTTAGACGGCCCCCCGGAAGCTTTCTTT.

This rearrangement joins TRBV5-5 to TRBJ1-5; no clear D. V was pared by 0 bases and J by 1 base, with 5 bases between. This CDR3 contains 14 residues. CDR1 is SGHKS and CDR2 is YYEKEE in the germline V gene (reference sequence). The DNA of the CDR3 is TGTGCCAGCAGCTTGGGTTCGAGCAATCAGCCCCAGCATTTT. Translating gives CASSLGSSNQPQHF. Complete variable domain (other parts from reference TRBV5-5 and TRBJ1-5): DAGVTQSPTHLIKTRGQQVTLRCSPISGHKSVSWYQQVLGQGPQFIFQYYEKEERGRGNFPDRFSARQFPNYSSELNVNALLLGDSALYLCASSLGSSNQPQHFGDGTRLSIL.

This chain connects TRBV5-1 to TRBJ2-5, with D uncertain. CDR1 is SGHRS and CDR2 is YFSETQ in the germline V gene. Trimming removed 1 base from V and 2 bases from J, with 9 bases in between. This CDR3 has 14 amino acids. The CDR3 loop reads CASSLLGQQETQYF. The CDR3 DNA reads TGCGCCAGCAGCTTGCTCGGGCAGCAAGAGACCCAGTACTTC.

As concerns this clone: One junction end does not reproduce the germline sequence, and a read error may be involved. The rearrangement links TRBV6-5 to TRBJ2-1, with unresolved D. The CDR3 totals 12 residues. Germline V gives CDR1 MNHEY, CDR2 SVGAGI. The CDR3: CASSARYNEQFF. Here the CDR3 DNA reads TGTGCCAGCAGCGCTAGGTACAACGAGCAGTTCTTC.

This chain uses TRBV15 with TRBJ1-1; 10 positions agree with TRBD1. After removal of 1 base from V and 5 bases from J, the junction contained 7 bases not matched to a gene. The germline gives CDR1 LNHNV, CDR2 YYDKDF (reference sequence). This CDR3 has 16 amino acids. Here the CDR3 reads CATSRVIGQGGTEAFF. In nucleotides, the CDR3 is TGTGCCACCAGCAGAGTGATCGGACAGGGGGGGACTGAAGCTTTCTTT.

The genes are TRBV6-4 and TRBJ1-5; D is undetermined. The CDR3 is 10 amino acids. The V gene lost 8 bases and the J gene lost 5 bases, with 4 bases spanning the gap. Germline CDR1 is MRHNA and CDR2 is SNTAGT. In DNA, the CDR3 is TGTGCCAGCTGGGATCAGCCCCAGCATTTT. Its protein product is CASWDQPQHF.

This clone showed up just once. V usage is TRBV5-1 and J usage is TRBJ2-7; no clear D. The CDR3 consists of 14 residues. Trimming removed 7 bases at V and 0 bases at J, with 14 bases between. Germline V gene data show CDR1 as SGHRS and CDR2 as YFSETQ. This CDR3 reads CASFAKPSSYEQYF. The CDR3 region has the DNA TGCGCCAGCTTCGCTAAGCCGAGCTCCTACGAGCAGTACTTC.

The V and J genes are TRBV5-1 and TRBJ2-2; maybe TRBD2 (6 bases). The CDR3 totals 15 residues. Germline lookup yields CDR1 SGHRS and CDR2 YFSETQ. Trimming removed 5 bases at V and 0 bases at J, with 11 bases between. CDR3 loop: CASRLADTNTGELFF. The CDR3 DNA reads TGCGCCAGCAGATTAGCGGACACGAACACCGGGGAGCTGTTTTTT.

The chain couples TRBV6-1 to TRBJ1-5; D not certain. Germline-derived CDR1 and CDR2 are MNHNS and SASEGT. There are 13 residues in the CDR3. Trimming cost V 8 bases and J 0 bases, with 8 bases left between them. CDR3 loop: CASLGYSNQPQHF. CDR3 coding DNA: TGTGCCAGCCTCGGTTATAGCAATCAGCCCCAGCATTTT.

V is TRBV14 and J is TRBJ1-2; TRBD1 matches at 7 bases. The V gene's germline CDR1 is SGHDN and CDR2 FVKESK. The CDR3 length is 12 residues. The J segment lost 5 bases and the V segment lost 3 bases, leaving 0 bases of the junction unmatched. The CDR3 sequence: CASSQTGYGYTF. Written as DNA, the CDR3 is TGTGCCAGCAGCCAGACAGGGTATGGCTACACCTTC.

This clone was picked up a small number of times. CDR3 nucleotides: TGTGCCAGCAGATCAACCGGGGAGCTGTTTTTT. The encoded protein is CASRSTGELFF. The chain is built from TRBV9 and TRBJ2-2; D remains unclear. The CDR3 extends over 11 amino acids. Germline CDR1 SGDLS, CDR2 YYNGEE. V was pared by 5 bases and J by 5 bases, with 4 bases between.

V usage is TRBV10-3 and J usage is TRBJ2-1; D unresolved. This CDR3 contains 13 residues. V was shortened by 0 bases and J by 4 bases, with 4 bases between the two germline ends. Germline CDR1 and CDR2: ENHRY and SYGVKD. Here the CDR3 reads CAISESLYNEQFF. For the CDR3, the DNA is TGTGCCATCAGTGAGTCGCTGTACAATGAGCAGTTCTTC.

The V gene is TRBV6-5, the J gene TRBJ2-5; TRBD2 aligns across 9 bases. V lost 2 bases to trimming and J lost 5 bases; unmatched junction nucleotides: 6. Germline CDR1 MNHEY, CDR2 SVGAGI. The CDR3 has 15 amino acids. CDR3 in DNA: TGTGCCAGCAGTTACAAAGTAGCGGGAGTGGAGACCCAGTACTTC. Protein: CASSYKVAGVETQYF.

This clone appeared a few times. The chain joins TRBV18 to TRBJ1-1; unclear D gene. Germline CDR1 and CDR2: KGHSH and LQKENI. Trimming shortened V by 5 bases and J by 1 base, and 8 bases separated the two germline ends. The CDR3 runs to 13 residues. CDR3 bases: TGTGCCAGCTCATGGAAACCGAACACTGAAGCTTTCTTT. Amino acids: CASSWKPNTEAFF.

Remarks on this clone: The junction and the germline gene differ at one end; a read error may be behind it. V usage is TRBV7-2 and J usage is TRBJ2-7; 9 bases are a match to TRBD2. This CDR3 region has 15 residues. Germline V CDR1 and CDR2: SGHTA, FQGNSA. The CDR3 DNA reads TGTGCCAGCAGCCTAACCGGGACTAGCTCCAACGAGCAGTACTTC. Its translation is CASSLTGTSSNEQYF.

There are a few counts of this clone. This chain uses TRBV6-6 with TRBJ1-4; D is perhaps TRBD1 (6 bases). With 3 bases removed from V and 11 bases from J, the gap between germline ends came to 22 bases. Germline values: CDR1 MNHNY, CDR2 SVGAGI (reference sequence). This CDR3 contains 16 residues. The CDR3 here is CASSYATGRGSEKLFF. CDR3 DNA sequence: TGTGCCAGCAGTTATGCGACAGGCAGGGGATCGGAGAAACTGTTTTTT.

The chain combines TRBV7-9 with TRBJ1-5; TRBD1 might be the D (5 bases). The V end lost 1 base, the J end lost 2 bases, and 6 bases lay between the germline ends. CDR3 length: 14 residues. CDR1 SEHNR and CDR2 FQNEAQ come from the germline V gene (reference sequence). This chain's CDR3 is CASSLGGGNQPQHF. CDR3 bases: TGTGCCAGCAGCTTAGGAGGGGGCAATCAGCCCCAGCATTTT.

V and J are TRBV7-2 and TRBJ1-1; 7 bases are shared with TRBD1. Losses at the gene ends were 3 bases for V and 1 base for J; bases not matched to a gene: 5. The CDR3 consists of 15 residues. Germline CDR1 is SGHTA and CDR2 is FQGNSA. Here the CDR3 reads CASSLFRGTNTEAFF. The CDR3 DNA sequence: TGTGCCAGCAGCTTGTTCAGGGGGACGAACACTGAAGCTTTCTTT.

The rearrangement links TRBV9 to TRBJ1-1; no clear D. The CDR3 covers 16 residues. The V gene's germline CDR1 is SGDLS and CDR2 YYNGEE. Trimming shortened V by 4 bases and J by 1 base, and 17 bases separated the two germline ends. The CDR3 coding sequence is TGTGCCAGCAGCAGGACCTTACAGATTCAGAACACTGAAGCTTTCTTT. Protein: CASSRTLQIQNTEAFF. The variable domain in full, completed from reference TRBV9 and TRBJ1-1, reads DSGVTQTPKHLITATGQRVTLRCSPRSGDLSVYWYQQSLDQGLQFLIQYYNGEERAKGNILERFSAQQFPDLHSELNLSSLELGDSALYFCASSRTLQIQNTEAFFGQGTRLTVV.